This T cell receptor beta chain was identified during a study of CD8 T cells in Susac syndrome. The authors carried out high-throughput sequencing of TCR beta. They applied it to CD8+ and CD4+ T cells obtained from blood. Treatment-naive patients with stable or active relapsing-remitting disease served as multiple sclerosis controls. TEMRA cells were FACS-enriched, unlike CD8+ and CD4+ T cells, which were negatively isolated. CDR1 and CDR2 from the germline V gene are SGHVS and FNYEAQ. The CDR3 has 14 residues. Trimming left V 0 bases short and J 6 bases short, with 12 bases between. RNA was extracted with the RNeasy kit, and a quantity of about 0.45 to 1 ug was reverse transcribed using random hexamers. Amplification of TCR beta CDR3 across 54 Vbeta and 13 Jbeta was performed with immunoSEQ multiplex PCR. TCRdb passed the immunoSEQ multiplex PCR reads through MiXCR, listing each CDR3 protein once. The profile shows 160,000 or so distinct CDR3 sequences, over 95% of them singletons.

Material for sequencing was CD8+ T cells from PBMCs. This sequence joins TRBV7-6 and TRBJ2-7; a weak D match, TRBD1 (5 bases). This receptor was taken from a human donor with multiple sclerosis. The DNA for the CDR3 is TGTGCCAGCAGCTTAGCAGGGGCGCACGGCGAGCAGTACTTC. It yields the protein CASSLAGAHGEQYF.